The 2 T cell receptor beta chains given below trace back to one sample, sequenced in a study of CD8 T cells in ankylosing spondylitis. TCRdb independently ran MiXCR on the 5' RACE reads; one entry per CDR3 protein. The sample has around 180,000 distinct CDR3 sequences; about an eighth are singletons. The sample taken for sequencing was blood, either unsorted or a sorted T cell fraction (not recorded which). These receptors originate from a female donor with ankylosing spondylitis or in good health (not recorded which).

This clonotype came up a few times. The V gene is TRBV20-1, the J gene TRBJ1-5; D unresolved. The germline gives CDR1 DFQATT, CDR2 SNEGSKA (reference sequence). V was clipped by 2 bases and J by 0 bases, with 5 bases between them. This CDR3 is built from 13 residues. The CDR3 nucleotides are TGCAGTGCTAGAATAAATAGCAATCAGCCCCAGCATTTT. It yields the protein CSARINSNQPQHF.

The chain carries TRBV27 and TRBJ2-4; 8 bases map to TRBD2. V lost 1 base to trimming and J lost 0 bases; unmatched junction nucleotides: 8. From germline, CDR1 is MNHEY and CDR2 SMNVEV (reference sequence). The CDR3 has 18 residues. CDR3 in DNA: TGTGCCAGCAGTTTATTTGTCCCTAGCGGGTCAGCCAAAAACATTCAGTACTTC. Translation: CASSLFVPSGSAKNIQYF.